Each of the 24 T cell receptor beta chains below was sequenced from the same sample in a study of tumor-infiltrating lymphocytes in localized non-small cell lung cancer. Using immunoSEQ multiplex PCR, the repertoire was profiled, and TCRdb retains in-frame clones only, with some absent. In the table there are about 15,000 clones, around 66% of which are singletons. The sequencing input was lung tumor tissue. Receptors were obtained from a human donor with non-small cell lung cancer.

The CDR3 coding sequence is TGTGCCAGCAGATCCGGGACAGTCAAGGGTGAGCAGTACTTC. Its translation: CASRSGTVKGEQYF. V gene TRBV6-1 combines with J gene TRBJ2-7; 7 nucleotides align to TRBD1. CDR1 and CDR2 from the germline V gene are MNHNS and SASEGT. The CDR3 covers 14 residues. The trim removed 6 bases at V and 7 bases at J, leaving 12 bases unmatched.

This chain's CDR3 is CASSPSRTGGEKTQYF. The DNA of the CDR3 is TGTGCCAGCTCACCGTCCAGGACAGGGGGCGAAAAGACCCAGTACTTC. The chain joins TRBV18 to TRBJ2-5, with TRBD1 matching 11 bases. CDR3 size: 16 residues. Germline-derived CDR1 and CDR2 are KGHSH and LQKENI. The trim removed 3 bases at V and 6 bases at J, leaving 9 bases unmatched. Full variable domain (missing parts from reference TRBV18 and TRBJ2-5): NAGVMQNPRHLVRRRGQEARLRCSPMKGHSHVYWYRQLPEEGLKFMVYLQKENIIDESGMPKERFSAEFPKEGPSILRIQQVVRGDSAAYFCASSPSRTGGEKTQYFGPGTRLLVL.

The chain joins TRBV9 to TRBJ2-1; 7 nucleotides align to TRBD2. This CDR3 region has 16 residues. Germline CDR1 and CDR2: SGDLS and YYNGEE. Trimming removed 2 bases from V and 9 bases from J; junction bases left unmatched: 14. The DNA of the CDR3 is TGTGCCAGCAGCGTTCCTAGCGGCCTTAAACTGGGTGAGCAGTTCTTC. It translates to CASSVPSGLKLGEQFF.

The chain combines TRBV11-1 with TRBJ2-3, with TRBD2 matching over 7 bases. The J segment lost 4 bases and the V segment lost 2 bases, leaving 3 bases of the junction unmatched. There are 14 residues in the CDR3. From germline, CDR1 is SGHAT and CDR2 FQDESV (reference sequence). CDR3 DNA: TGTGCCAGCAGCTTAATGGGGGGGGCAGATACGCAGTATTTT. As protein: CASSLMGGADTQYF.

By sample share, this clone is medium-sized. This chain uses TRBV7-2 with TRBJ2-1; no reliable D call. This CDR3 is 12 amino acids long. CDR1 and CDR2 (germline): SGHTA, FQGNSA. The V end lost 5 bases, the J end lost 9 bases, and 11 bases lay between the germline ends. In DNA form, the CDR3 reads TGTGCCAGCAGCGGCCCGGCTGTTGAGCAGTTCTTC. Its protein is CASSGPAVEQFF.

In the case of this clone: The junction shows a germline mismatch at one end, possibly a read error. The rearrangement joins TRBV5-5 to TRBJ1-1; D remains ambiguous. CDR3 length: 13 residues. Germline values: CDR1 SGHKS, CDR2 YYEKEE (reference sequence). CDR3 protein: CASSFDGNAEAFF. DNA of the CDR3: TGTGCCAGCAGCTTTGATGGGAACGCTGAAGCTTTCTTT.

The chain has TRBV5-6 and TRBJ2-2, with D possibly TRBD1 on 5 matching bases. The CDR3 extends over 17 amino acids. Trimming stripped 4 bases from V and 3 bases from J, with 19 bases between. The germline CDR1 and CDR2 sequences are SGHDT and YYEEEE. The CDR3 loop is CASSIESIRVYTGELFF. The CDR3 DNA follows: TGTGCCAGCAGCATTGAGTCCATCAGGGTATACACCGGGGAGCTGTTTTTT.

This rearrangement joins TRBV28 to TRBJ2-7, with D unresolved. Per the germline V gene, CDR1 is MDHEN and CDR2 is SYDVKM. The CDR3 consists of 14 residues. Trimming removed 5 bases from V and 3 bases from J, with 14 bases in between. The CDR3 nucleotides are TGTGCCAGCAGTCAATATTCTACGGGCTACGAGCAGTACTTC. This encodes CASSQYSTGYEQYF.

This clone was seen more than once but under ten times. The rearrangement links TRBV7-9 to TRBJ2-7, with D perhaps TRBD1 (6 bases). Per germline, CDR1 SEHNR and CDR2 FQNEAQ (reference sequence). CDR3 length: 15 amino acids. The germline V and J ends were trimmed by 1 base and 3 bases, with 13 bases remaining between them. In DNA form, the CDR3 reads TGTGCCAGCAGCTTAGGTGGGGGCTACGACTACGAGCAGTACTTC. It translates to CASSLGGGYDYEQYF.

This chain connects TRBV2 to TRBJ1-2; the match to TRBD1 covers 12 bases. The CDR3 consists of 16 residues. Trimming took 4 bases from V and 4 from J; bases not matched to a gene: 7. CDR1 and CDR2 (germline): SNHLY, FYNNEI. The CDR3 DNA sequence: TGTGCCAGCAGTGCGGGACAGGGGGCTGGAGGCTATGGCTACACCTTC. Protein sequence: CASSAGQGAGGYGYTF.

This clone appeared a few times. J is TRBJ1-2 and V is TRBV2, with D unresolved. This CDR3 region has 14 residues. CDR1 is SNHLY and CDR2 is FYNNEI in the germline V gene. Trimming shortened V by 5 bases and J by 8 bases, and 18 bases separated the two germline ends. The CDR3 sequence: CASSPDLTFGGYTF. The CDR3 DNA is TGTGCCAGCAGTCCCGATTTGACCTTCGGCGGCTACACCTTC. The complete variable domain, with remaining parts taken from reference TRBV2 and TRBJ1-2, reads EPEVTQTPSHQVTQMGQEVILRCVPISNHLYFYWYRQILGQKVEFLVSFYNNEISEKSEIFDDQFSVERPDGSNFTLKIRSTKLEDSAMYFCASSPDLTFGGYTFGSGTRLTVV.

The chain joins TRBV7-3 to TRBJ2-1; D possibly matches TRBD1 or TRBD2 (5 bases each). Trimming cost V 4 bases and J 9 bases, with 19 bases left between them. Germline lookup yields CDR1 SGHTA and CDR2 FQGTGA. The CDR3 contains 15 residues. DNA of the CDR3: TGTGCCAGCAGCTCGGGGCCACCTCCGGGCGGTGAGCAGTTCTTC. Its translation is CASSSGPPPGGEQFF.

J is TRBJ2-5 and V is TRBV5-7, with D maybe TRBD1 (5 bases). Being an ORF, TRBV5-7 has a function that is uncertain. CDR3 length equals 14 residues. V lost 4 bases and J 5 bases, leaving 15 bases between the germline ends. CDR3 sequence reads: CASSKAGPGETQYF. In DNA form, the CDR3 reads TGTGCCAGCAGCAAGGCTGGGCCAGGGGAGACCCAGTACTTC.

This chain uses TRBV4-2 with TRBJ1-4; no definite D call. There are 14 residues in the CDR3. Germline V gene lookup returns CDR1 LGHNA and CDR2 YNFKEQ. Between the trimmed V and J ends, which lost 3 bases and 6 bases, there was a span of 11 bases. CDR3 in DNA: TGTGCCAGCAGCCATATCCGGCGGGATGAAAAACTGTTTTTT. Its translation: CASSHIRRDEKLFF.

The chain has TRBV7-9 and TRBJ2-1, with 8 bases identical to TRBD2. Germline V gene sequence: CDR1 SEHNR, CDR2 FQNEAQ (reference sequence). CDR3 length: 15 residues. V lost 5 bases, J lost 0 bases, and 3 bases stayed unmatched. CDR3 DNA: TGTGCCAGCAGCAAAAGCGGGAGCTCCTACAATGAGCAGTTCTTC. This gives the protein CASSKSGSSYNEQFF.

The chain is built from TRBV7-2 and TRBJ2-7, with 8 bases aligning to TRBD1. In germline, CDR1 is SGHTA, CDR2 FQGNSA. This CDR3 contains 14 residues. V trimming: 2 bases; J trimming: 6 bases; junction bases outside the gene matches: 6. The CDR3 DNA is TGTGCCAGCAGCTTACACCAGGGGGCTATCGAGCAGTACTTC. Translation: CASSLHQGAIEQYF. Drawing the rest from reference TRBV7-2 and TRBJ2-7, the complete variable domain is GAGVSQSPSNKVTEKGKDVELRCDPISGHTALYWYRQSLGQGLEFLIYFQGNSAPDKSGLPSDRFSAERTGGSVSTLTIQRTQQEDSAVYLCASSLHQGAIEQYFGPGTRLTVT.

This clone was seen more than once but under ten times. The rearrangement links TRBV6-1 to TRBJ2-1; D may be TRBD1 (6 bases). CDR1 and CDR2 from the germline V gene are MNHNS and SASEGT. Trimming pared 6 bases from V and 15 bases from J, leaving 15 bases between. The CDR3 extends over 11 amino acids. The CDR3 DNA reads as TGTGCCAGCAGCCTACAGGGTTTGACGTTCTTC. This encodes CASSLQGLTFF.

The rearrangement joins TRBV7-9 to TRBJ2-7; no reliable D call. The CDR3 extends over 15 amino acids. With 6 bases removed from V and 2 bases from J, the gap between germline ends came to 17 bases. Germline values: CDR1 SEHNR, CDR2 FQNEAQ (reference sequence). CDR3 sequence: CASSPPSRQAYEQYF. CDR3 nucleotide sequence: TGTGCCAGCAGTCCCCCTTCGAGGCAGGCCTACGAGCAGTACTTC. Complete variable domain (other parts from reference TRBV7-9 and TRBJ2-7): DTGVSQNPRHKITKRGQNVTFRCDPISEHNRLYWYRQTLGQGPEFLTYFQNEAQLEKSRLLSDRFSAERPKGSFSTLEIQRTEQGDSAMYLCASSPPSRQAYEQYFGPGTRLTVT.

The chain couples TRBV5-1 to TRBJ1-1; possible D gene TRBD1, 5 bases. The CDR3 is 13 residues long. Germline loops: CDR1 SGHRS, CDR2 YFSETQ. The V end was cut by 2 bases, the J end by 7 bases, with 12 bases between. The CDR3 here is CASSFLPGVEAFF. CDR3 DNA: TGCGCCAGCAGCTTCTTACCGGGGGTTGAAGCTTTCTTT.

The chain links TRBV2 to TRBJ1-4; TRBD1 matches 9 bases. The CDR3 has 14 amino acids. In germline, CDR1 is SNHLY, CDR2 FYNNEI. Trimming cost V 6 bases and J 5 bases; bases outside gene matches: 4. The CDR3 reads CASRGTGSNEKLFF. DNA of the CDR3: TGTGCCAGCAGAGGGACAGGGAGCAATGAAAAACTGTTTTTT. The variable domain in full, completed from reference TRBV2 and TRBJ1-4, reads EPEVTQTPSHQVTQMGQEVILRCVPISNHLYFYWYRQILGQKVEFLVSFYNNEISEKSEIFDDQFSVERPDGSNFTLKIRSTKLEDSAMYFCASRGTGSNEKLFFGSGTQLSVL.

This chain connects TRBV6-5 to TRBJ2-7, with 10 bases fitting TRBD2. Unmatched junction bases numbered 7, after V lost 7 bases and J lost 1 base. The germline V gene has CDR1 MNHEY and CDR2 SVGAGI. The CDR3 spans 15 residues. CDR3 residues: CASTRTSGPSYEQYF. CDR3 DNA sequence: TGTGCCAGCACCCGGACTAGCGGCCCTTCCTACGAGCAGTACTTC.

This clone was picked up a small number of times. V gene TRBV10-2 combines with J gene TRBJ1-5; D gene uncertain. V lost 0 bases and J lost 6, with 9 bases in between. Looked up from germline, CDR1 is WSHSY and CDR2 is SAAADI. The CDR3 is 14 residues long. CDR3: CASSESSGGQPQHF. DNA for the CDR3: TGCGCCAGCAGTGAGTCTTCAGGCGGTCAGCCCCAGCATTTT.

J is TRBJ1-5 and V is TRBV29-1; TRBD1 matches 8 bases. V trimming: 7 bases; J trimming: 0 bases; junction bases outside the gene matches: 5. The CDR3 loop spans 14 amino acids. Germline lookup yields CDR1 SQVTM and CDR2 ANQGSEA. CDR3 residues: CSAGQGASNQPQHF. The DNA for the CDR3 is TGCAGCGCCGGGCAGGGGGCTAGCAATCAGCCCCAGCATTTT.

The CDR3 DNA follows: TGTGCCAGCAGCGTTCGGACAGGGTCTGAAGCTTTCTTT. This sequence encodes CASSVRTGSEAFF. The rearrangement links TRBV9 to TRBJ1-1; 8 nucleotides align to TRBD1. The V gene end was trimmed by 2 bases and the J gene end by 6 bases; junction bases not matched to a gene: 3. Per germline, CDR1 SGDLS and CDR2 YYNGEE. CDR3 length: 13 amino acids.